What follows describes a single T cell receptor beta chain. Its specificity is unknown. The data were taken from a study of T cell repertoires in aging, cancer and after chemotherapy. The germline V and J ends were trimmed by 7 bases and 0 bases, with 7 bases remaining between them. Per germline, CDR1 LGHNT and CDR2 FRNRAP. This CDR3 comprises 13 residues. Whole-study results and caveats: Healthy donors lost TCR diversity with age mainly through richness, cancer patients through richness and evenness. In each cancer cohort, median generation probability increased across chemotherapy, suggesting thymic output rebounded.

Rearranged V-D-J TRB sequences were amplified with a mixed TRB-A/B primer pool. A single record per CDR3 protein comes from TCRdb applying MiXCR to the multiplex PCR reads. The sample contains approximately 1,500 distinct CDR3 sequences, approximately 23% of which appear only once. Amplification of TCR beta used genomic DNA extracted from peripheral blood. The TCR was taken from a human donor with a solid tumor. V is TRBV12-5 and J is TRBJ1-3; D is unresolved. Sequencing was carried out using blood. The CDR3 loop is CASAQDSGNTIYF. The CDR3 bases are TGTGCTAGTGCCCAAGACTCTGGAAACACCATATATTTT.